Presented here are 15 T cell receptor beta chains from one specimen sequenced in a study of T cells in Graves' hyperthyroidism and ophthalmopathy. TCR beta CDR3 region amplification was performed from RNA transcripts. The HTBI primer set was used in a first-round RT-PCR of the TCR CDR3. MiXCR, applied by TCRdb to the multiplex PCR reads, yields one record per CDR3 protein. This sample has about 410,000 distinct CDR3 sequences, with roughly 14% found just once. Sequencing was performed on blood. The receptor source for this set is a man aged 18-30 years with Graves' ophthalmopathy.

The chain links TRBV7-3 to TRBJ1-1; 7 bases are shared with TRBD1. This CDR3 has 15 residues. CDR1 and CDR2 (germline): SGHTA, FQGTGA. V was pared by 3 bases and J by 6 bases, with 10 bases of the junction left unmatched. Here the CDR3 reads CASSFRETGTAEAFF. DNA for the CDR3: TGTGCCAGCAGCTTTCGGGAGACAGGGACGGCTGAAGCTTTCTTT. The full variable domain, completed using reference TRBV7-3 and TRBJ1-1, is GAGVSQTPSNKVTEKGKYVELRCDPISGHTALYWYRQSLGQGPEFLIYFQGTGAADDSGLPNDRFFAVRPEGSVSTLKIQRTERGDSAVYLCASSFRETGTAEAFFGQGTRLTVV.

This clonotype was counted a few times. This may come from a read error, since a much larger clone is one base off. The rearrangement joins TRBV5-1 to TRBJ2-1; the match to TRBD2 covers 8 bases. Germline-derived CDR1 and CDR2 are SGHRS and YFSETQ. CDR3 length: 16 amino acids. Germline trimming cut 5 bases from V and 4 bases from J; bases unmatched to any gene: 11. CDR3 residues: CASRHTGGAAYNEQFF. CDR3 DNA: TGCGCCAGCAGACATACCGGGGGGGCGGCGTACAATGAGCAGTTCTTC.

This clonotype was counted ten times or more. The chain carries TRBV27 and TRBJ2-7; 10 positions agree with TRBD1. Trimming took 7 bases from V and 3 from J; bases not matched to a gene: 3. The CDR3 extends over 13 amino acids. Germline V CDR1 and CDR2: MNHEY, SMNVEV (reference sequence). The CDR3 DNA is TGTGCCAGCACCTGGACAGGGGGCTACGAGCAGTACTTC. Amino acid sequence: CASTWTGGYEQYF.

This chain joins TRBV6-6 and TRBJ1-4; D perhaps matches TRBD1 (5 bases). Trimming took 0 bases from V and 4 from J, leaving 6 bases between them. There are 14 residues in the CDR3. Germline CDR1 reads MNHNY; CDR2 reads SVGAGI (reference sequence). The CDR3 DNA follows: TGTGCCAGCAGTTACTCCAGGGTTAATGAAAAACTGTTTTTT. Its protein product is CASSYSRVNEKLFF.

This clonotype was found many times. The chain joins TRBV19 to TRBJ2-5; D ambiguous. This CDR3 comprises 13 residues. Germline loops: CDR1 LNHDA, CDR2 SQIVND (reference sequence). V lost 3 bases and J lost 5, with 10 bases in between. CDR3 in DNA: TGTGCCAGTAGTATGGGTCGCCCGGAGACCCAGTACTTC. Translating gives CASSMGRPETQYF. The complete variable domain, with remaining parts taken from reference TRBV19 and TRBJ2-5, reads DGGITQSPKYLFRKEGQNVTLSCEQNLNHDAMYWYRQDPGQGLRLIYYSQIVNDFQKGDIAEGYSVSREKKESFPLTVTSAQKNPTAFYLCASSMGRPETQYFGPGTRLLVL.

This clonotype was picked up many times. This sequence joins TRBV7-2 and TRBJ2-7, with TRBD2 identical over 7 bases. Germline-derived CDR1 and CDR2 are SGHTA and FQGNSA. The CDR3 is 14 residues long. Unmatched junction bases numbered 6, after V lost 5 bases and J lost 2 bases. CDR3 region: CASSPEAGAYEQYF. The CDR3 region has the DNA TGTGCCAGCAGCCCAGAGGCGGGGGCCTACGAGCAGTACTTC.

The V gene is TRBV9, the J gene TRBJ2-7; D gene uncertain. V was cut by 0 bases and J by 4 bases, with 8 bases left in between. Looked up from germline, CDR1 is SGDLS and CDR2 is YYNGEE. The CDR3 has 13 amino acids. The CDR3 is CASSVGNGYEQYF. CDR3 in DNA: TGTGCCAGCAGCGTAGGAAACGGGTACGAGCAGTACTTC.

This clonotype was observed at least ten times. The chain couples TRBV20-1 to TRBJ2-7; 12 bases align to TRBD2. The CDR3 has 14 residues. Germline CDR1 is DFQATT and CDR2 is SNEGSKA (reference sequence). V trimming: 6 bases; J trimming: 0 bases; junction bases outside the gene matches: 3. CDR3 sequence reads: CSALTSGSSYEQYF. The CDR3, as DNA: TGCAGTGCATTGACTAGCGGGAGCTCCTACGAGCAGTACTTC.

This clonotype has ten or more counts. V and J are TRBV10-1 and TRBJ2-3; tentatively, D is TRBD2 (6 bases). Per germline, CDR1 WNHNN and CDR2 SYGVQD (reference sequence). Trimming pared 4 bases from V and 0 bases from J, leaving 11 bases between. The CDR3 extends over 15 amino acids. In DNA, the CDR3 is TGCGCCAGCAGTGCCGGGAGCCCTAGCACAGATACGCAGTATTTT. Its protein is CASSAGSPSTDTQYF.

The sample holds many counts of this clonotype. In DNA form, the CDR3 reads TGTGCCAGCAGCCGCCCCGATTCACCCCTCCACTTT. Its translation is CASSRPDSPLHF. This chain uses TRBV7-9 with TRBJ1-6; D is unresolved. This CDR3 is built from 12 residues. The germline V and J ends were trimmed by 5 bases and 8 bases, with 7 bases remaining between them. From germline, CDR1 is SEHNR and CDR2 FQNEAQ (reference sequence). Together with reference TRBV7-9 and TRBJ1-6, the CDR3 gives the full variable domain: DTGVSQNPRHKITKRGQNVTFRCDPISEHNRLYWYRQTLGQGPEFLTYFQNEAQLEKSRLLSDRFSAERPKGSFSTLEIQRTEQGDSAMYLCASSRPDSPLHFGNGTRLTVT.

Note on this clonotype: This may be a read error: a much more frequent sequence differs by one nucleotide. V gene TRBV27 combines with J gene TRBJ2-3; the match to TRBD2 covers 11 bases. J gave up 4 bases and V 3 bases, and 3 bases lay outside the gene matches. CDR1 MNHEY and CDR2 SMNVEV come from the germline V gene (reference sequence). The CDR3 has 15 residues. This CDR3 is CASSFSGGAPDTQYF. The CDR3 DNA sequence: TGTGCCAGCAGTTTTAGCGGGGGGGCCCCAGATACGCAGTATTTT.

V is TRBV19 and J is TRBJ1-2; D is possibly TRBD1 (5 bases). Germline CDR1 is LNHDA and CDR2 is SQIVND (reference sequence). Trimming shortened V by 0 bases and J by 2 bases, and 7 bases separated the two germline ends. The CDR3 has 14 amino acids. CDR3 nucleotides: TGTGCCAGTAGTATAGAGGCAGGGAACTATGGCTACACCTTC. Protein sequence: CASSIEAGNYGYTF.

There are many counts of this clonotype. The chain is built from TRBV6-6 and TRBJ1-5, with D unclear. Germline V gene data show CDR1 as MNHNY and CDR2 as SVGAGI (reference sequence). This CDR3 region has 14 residues. Trimming cost V 2 bases and J 9 bases, with 14 bases left between them. The CDR3 bases are TGTGCCAGCAGTTACGATCGGGAGAGGCTGCCCCAGCATTTT. Protein sequence: CASSYDRERLPQHF.

At least ten counts were recorded for this clonotype. The chain carries TRBV7-8 and TRBJ2-5, with D unresolved. The length of the CDR3 is 14 residues. Per germline, CDR1 SGHVS and CDR2 FQNEAQ. V was shortened by 5 bases and J by 5 bases, with 15 bases between the two germline ends. CDR3 amino acids: CASSLLPHVETQYF. For the CDR3, the DNA is TGTGCCAGCAGCCTACTCCCCCACGTCGAGACCCAGTACTTC.

This clonotype was seen at least ten times. V gene TRBV7-2 combines with J gene TRBJ2-3, with TRBD2 matching 7 bases. The CDR3 contains 16 residues. Per the germline V gene, CDR1 is SGHTA and CDR2 is FQGNSA. V trimming: 1 base; J trimming: 0 bases; junction bases outside the gene matches: 4. The CDR3 protein is CASSLVVGGSTDTQYF. CDR3 bases: TGTGCCAGCAGCTTAGTTGTGGGGGGGAGCACAGATACGCAGTATTTT.